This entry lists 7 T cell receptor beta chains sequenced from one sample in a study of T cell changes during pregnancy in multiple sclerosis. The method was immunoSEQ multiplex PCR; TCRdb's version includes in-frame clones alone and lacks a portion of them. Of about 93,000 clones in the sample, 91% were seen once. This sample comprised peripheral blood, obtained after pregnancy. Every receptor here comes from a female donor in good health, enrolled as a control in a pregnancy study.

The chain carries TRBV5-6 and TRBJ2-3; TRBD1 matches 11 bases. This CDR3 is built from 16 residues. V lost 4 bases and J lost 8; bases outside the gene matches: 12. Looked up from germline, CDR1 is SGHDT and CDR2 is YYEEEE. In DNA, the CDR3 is TGTGCCAGCAGCGTGCTCGGGACAGGGGGAACCGGTACGCAGTATTTT. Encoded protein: CASSVLGTGGTGTQYF.

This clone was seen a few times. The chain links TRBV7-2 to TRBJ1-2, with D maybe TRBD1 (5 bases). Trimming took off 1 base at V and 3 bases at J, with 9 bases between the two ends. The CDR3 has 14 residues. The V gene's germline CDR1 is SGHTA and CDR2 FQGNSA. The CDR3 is CASSLETDDYGYTF. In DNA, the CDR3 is TGTGCCAGCAGCTTAGAGACAGACGACTATGGCTACACCTTC. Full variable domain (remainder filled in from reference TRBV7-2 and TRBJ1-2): GAGVSQSPSNKVTEKGKDVELRCDPISGHTALYWYRQSLGQGLEFLIYFQGNSAPDKSGLPSDRFSAERTGGSVSTLTIQRTQQEDSAVYLCASSLETDDYGYTFGSGTRLTVV.

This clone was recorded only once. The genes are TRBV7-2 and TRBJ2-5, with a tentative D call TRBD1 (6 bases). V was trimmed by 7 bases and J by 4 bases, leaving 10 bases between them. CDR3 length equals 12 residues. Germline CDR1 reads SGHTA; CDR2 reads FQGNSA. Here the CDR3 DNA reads TGTGCCAGCACCCAGGGGAGAGAGACCCAGTACTTC. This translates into CASTQGRETQYF. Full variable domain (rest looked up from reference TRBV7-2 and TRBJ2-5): GAGVSQSPSNKVTEKGKDVELRCDPISGHTALYWYRQSLGQGLEFLIYFQGNSAPDKSGLPSDRFSAERTGGSVSTLTIQRTQQEDSAVYLCASTQGRETQYFGPGTRLLVL.

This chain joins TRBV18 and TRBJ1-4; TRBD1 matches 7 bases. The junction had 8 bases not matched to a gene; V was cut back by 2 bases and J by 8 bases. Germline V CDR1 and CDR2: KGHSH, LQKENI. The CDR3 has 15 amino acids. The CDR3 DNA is TGTGCCAGCTCACCAATACAGGGGTCAGGGGAAAAACTGTTTTTT. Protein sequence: CASSPIQGSGEKLFF.

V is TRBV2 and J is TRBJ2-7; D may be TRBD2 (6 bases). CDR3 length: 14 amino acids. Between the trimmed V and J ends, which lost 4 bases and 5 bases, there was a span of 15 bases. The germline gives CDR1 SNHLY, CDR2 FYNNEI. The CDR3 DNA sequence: TGTGCCAGCAGTGGAGGAGGGGCGGTCAACGAGCAGTACTTC. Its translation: CASSGGGAVNEQYF.

The CDR3 region is CASSAGTGEGNTIYF. CDR3 nucleotide sequence: TGTGCCAGCAGCGCCGGGACAGGGGAGGGAAACACCATATATTTT. The chain joins TRBV5-4 to TRBJ1-3, with TRBD1 matching 10 bases. With V trimmed by 4 bases and J by 4 bases, 5 bases remained unmatched. Germline CDR1 is SGHNT and CDR2 is YYREEE (reference sequence). This CDR3 is 15 amino acids long.

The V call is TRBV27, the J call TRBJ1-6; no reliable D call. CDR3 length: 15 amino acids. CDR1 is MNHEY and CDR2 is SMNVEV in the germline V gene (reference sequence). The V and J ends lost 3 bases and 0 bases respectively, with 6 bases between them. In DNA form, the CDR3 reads TGTGCCAGCAGTTTGGGGAGCTCCTATAATTCACCCCTCCACTTT. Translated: CASSLGSSYNSPLHF.